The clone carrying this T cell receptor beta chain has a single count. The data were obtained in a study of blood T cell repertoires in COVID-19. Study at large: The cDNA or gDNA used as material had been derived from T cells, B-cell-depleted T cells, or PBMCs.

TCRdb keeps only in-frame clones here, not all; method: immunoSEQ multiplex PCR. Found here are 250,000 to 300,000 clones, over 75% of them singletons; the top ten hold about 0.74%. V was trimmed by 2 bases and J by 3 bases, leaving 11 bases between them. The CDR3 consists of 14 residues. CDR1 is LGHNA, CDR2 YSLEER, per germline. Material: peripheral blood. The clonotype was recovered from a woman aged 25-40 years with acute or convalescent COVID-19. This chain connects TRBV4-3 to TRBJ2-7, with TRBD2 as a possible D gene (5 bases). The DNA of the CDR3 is TGCGCCAGCAGCCAAACTAGGACCGACTACGAGCAGTACTTC. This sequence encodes CASSQTRTDYEQYF.